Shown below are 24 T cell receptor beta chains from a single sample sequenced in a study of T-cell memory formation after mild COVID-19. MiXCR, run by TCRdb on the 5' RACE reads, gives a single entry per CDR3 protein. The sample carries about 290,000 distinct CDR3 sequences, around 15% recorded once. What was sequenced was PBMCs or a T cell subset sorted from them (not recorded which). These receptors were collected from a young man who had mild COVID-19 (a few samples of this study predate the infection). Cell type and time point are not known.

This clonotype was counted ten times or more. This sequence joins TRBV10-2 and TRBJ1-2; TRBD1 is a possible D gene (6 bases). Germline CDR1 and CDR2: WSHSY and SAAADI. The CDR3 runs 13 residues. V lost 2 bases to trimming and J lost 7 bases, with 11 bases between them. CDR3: CASSEPGGGGYTF. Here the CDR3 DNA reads TGCGCCAGCAGTGAGCCTGGGGGCGGTGGCTACACCTTC.

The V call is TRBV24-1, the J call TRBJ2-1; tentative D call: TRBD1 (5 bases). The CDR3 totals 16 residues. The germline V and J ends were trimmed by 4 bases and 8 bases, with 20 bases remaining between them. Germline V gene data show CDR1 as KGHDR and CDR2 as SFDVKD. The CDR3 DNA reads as TGTGCCACCAGTGACCCTACCTCGGAAGGGGTCTATGAGCAGTTCTTC. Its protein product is CATSDPTSEGVYEQFF.

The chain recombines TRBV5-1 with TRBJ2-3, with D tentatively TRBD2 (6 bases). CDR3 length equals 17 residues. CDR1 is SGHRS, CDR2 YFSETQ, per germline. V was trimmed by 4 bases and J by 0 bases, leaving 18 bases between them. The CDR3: CASSPASVGSSTDTQYF. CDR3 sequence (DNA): TGCGCCAGCAGCCCGGCTAGCGTCGGATCTAGCACAGATACGCAGTATTTT.

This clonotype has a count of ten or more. This CDR3 is CASSLRQGYGYTF. The CDR3 bases are TGTGCCAGCAGCTTGAGGCAGGGCTATGGCTACACCTTC. The rearrangement links TRBV5-6 to TRBJ1-2, with TRBD1 as a possible D gene (5 bases). Between the trimmed V and J ends, which lost 1 base and 4 bases, there was a span of 8 bases. The CDR3 runs 13 residues. Germline values: CDR1 SGHDT, CDR2 YYEEEE.

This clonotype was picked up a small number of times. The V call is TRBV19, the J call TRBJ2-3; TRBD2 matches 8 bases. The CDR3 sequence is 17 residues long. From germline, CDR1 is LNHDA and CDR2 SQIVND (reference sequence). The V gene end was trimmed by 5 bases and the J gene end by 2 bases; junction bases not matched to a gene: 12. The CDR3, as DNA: TGTGCCAGTAGTTCCCCTAGTGCAGCGGGGGTCACAGATACGCAGTATTTT. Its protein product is CASSSPSAAGVTDTQYF.

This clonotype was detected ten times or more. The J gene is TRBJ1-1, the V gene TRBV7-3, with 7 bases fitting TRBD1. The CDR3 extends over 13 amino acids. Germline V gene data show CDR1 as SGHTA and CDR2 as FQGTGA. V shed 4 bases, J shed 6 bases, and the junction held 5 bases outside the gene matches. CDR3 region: CASSWYRGSEAFF. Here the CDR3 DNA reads TGTGCCAGCAGCTGGTACAGGGGATCTGAAGCTTTCTTT.

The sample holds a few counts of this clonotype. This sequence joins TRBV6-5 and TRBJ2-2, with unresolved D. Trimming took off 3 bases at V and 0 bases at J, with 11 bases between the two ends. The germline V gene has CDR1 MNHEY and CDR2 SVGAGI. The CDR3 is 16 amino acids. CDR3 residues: CASSYRRLSNTGELFF. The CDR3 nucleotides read TGTGCCAGCAGTTATCGGCGGCTGTCGAACACCGGGGAGCTGTTTTTT.

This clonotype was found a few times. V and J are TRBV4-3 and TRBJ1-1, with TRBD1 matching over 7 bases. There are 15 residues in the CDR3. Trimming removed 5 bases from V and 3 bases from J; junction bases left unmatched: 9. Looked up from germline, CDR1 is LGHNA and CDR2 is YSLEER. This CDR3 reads CASSSQTRGHTEAFF. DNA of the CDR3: TGCGCCAGCAGCTCTCAGACAAGGGGGCACACTGAAGCTTTCTTT.

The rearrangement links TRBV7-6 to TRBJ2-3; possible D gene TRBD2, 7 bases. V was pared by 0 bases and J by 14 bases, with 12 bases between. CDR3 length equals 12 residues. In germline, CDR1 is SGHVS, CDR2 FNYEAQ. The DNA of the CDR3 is TGTGCCAGCAGCTTAGCGGGGGGGCCCCTGTATTTT. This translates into CASSLAGGPLYF.

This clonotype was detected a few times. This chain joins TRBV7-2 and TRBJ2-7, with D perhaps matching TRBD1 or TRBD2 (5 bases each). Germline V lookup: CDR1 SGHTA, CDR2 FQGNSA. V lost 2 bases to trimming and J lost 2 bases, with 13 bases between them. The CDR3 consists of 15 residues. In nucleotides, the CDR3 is TGTGCCAGCAGCTTATTTTCTGGGGGAACCTACGAGCAGTACTTC. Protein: CASSLFSGGTYEQYF.

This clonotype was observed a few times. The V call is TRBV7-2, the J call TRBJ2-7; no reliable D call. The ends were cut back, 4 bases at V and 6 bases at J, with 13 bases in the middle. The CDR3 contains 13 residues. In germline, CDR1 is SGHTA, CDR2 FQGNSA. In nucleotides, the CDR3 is TGTGCCAGCAGCTGGATAGCTCCCGGCGAGCAGTACTTC. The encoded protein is CASSWIAPGEQYF. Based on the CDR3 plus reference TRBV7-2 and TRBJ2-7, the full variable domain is GAGVSQSPSNKVTEKGKDVELRCDPISGHTALYWYRQSLGQGLEFLIYFQGNSAPDKSGLPSDRFSAERTGGSVSTLTIQRTQQEDSAVYLCASSWIAPGEQYFGPGTRLTVT.

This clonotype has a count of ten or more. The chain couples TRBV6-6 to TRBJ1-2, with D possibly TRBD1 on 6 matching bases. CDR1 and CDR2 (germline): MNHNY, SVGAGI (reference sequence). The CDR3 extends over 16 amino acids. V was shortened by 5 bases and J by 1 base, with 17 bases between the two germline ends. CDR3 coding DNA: TGTGCCAGCAGTGACGGAGGGGAAGGGGGTAACTATGGCTACACCTTC. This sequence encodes CASSDGGEGGNYGYTF.

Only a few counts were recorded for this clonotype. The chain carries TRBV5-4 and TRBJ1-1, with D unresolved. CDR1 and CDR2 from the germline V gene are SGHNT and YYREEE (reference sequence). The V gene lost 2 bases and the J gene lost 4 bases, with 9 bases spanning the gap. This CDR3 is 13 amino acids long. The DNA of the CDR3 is TGTGCCAGCAGCTTTGCCGGTTTCACTGAAGCTTTCTTT. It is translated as CASSFAGFTEAFF.

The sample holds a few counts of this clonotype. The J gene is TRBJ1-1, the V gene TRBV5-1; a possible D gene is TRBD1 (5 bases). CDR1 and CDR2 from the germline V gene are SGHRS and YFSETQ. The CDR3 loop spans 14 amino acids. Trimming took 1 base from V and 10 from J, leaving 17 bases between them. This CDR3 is CASSLRDARRVAFF. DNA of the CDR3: TGCGCCAGCAGCTTGCGGGACGCACGTCGGGTAGCTTTCTTT. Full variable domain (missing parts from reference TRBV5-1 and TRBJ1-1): KAGVTQTPRYLIKTRGQQVTLSCSPISGHRSVSWYQQTPGQGLQFLFEYFSETQRNKGNFPGRFSGRQFSNSRSEMNVSTLELGDSALYLCASSLRDARRVAFFGQGTRLTVV.

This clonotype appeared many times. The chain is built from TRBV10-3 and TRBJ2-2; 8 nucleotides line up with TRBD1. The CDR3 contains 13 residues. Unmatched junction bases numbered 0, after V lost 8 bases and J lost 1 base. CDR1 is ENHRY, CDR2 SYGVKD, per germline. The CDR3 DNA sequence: TGTGCCATCGGGACAGGGAACACCGGGGAGCTGTTTTTT. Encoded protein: CAIGTGNTGELFF.

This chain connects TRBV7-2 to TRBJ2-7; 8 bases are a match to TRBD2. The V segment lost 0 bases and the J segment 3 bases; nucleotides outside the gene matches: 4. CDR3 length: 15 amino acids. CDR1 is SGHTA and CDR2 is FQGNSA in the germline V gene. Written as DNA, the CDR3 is TGTGCCAGCAGCTTAGCAGCGGGGGCAAACTACGAGCAGTACGTC. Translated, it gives CASSLAAGANYEQYV.

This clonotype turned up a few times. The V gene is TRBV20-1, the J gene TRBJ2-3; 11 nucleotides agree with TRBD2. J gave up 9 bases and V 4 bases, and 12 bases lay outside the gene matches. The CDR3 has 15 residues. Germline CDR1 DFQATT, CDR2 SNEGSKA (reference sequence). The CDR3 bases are TGCAGTGCTATTTCTAGCGGGGGGCCGGGTCGGACGCAGTATTTT. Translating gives CSAISSGGPGRTQYF.

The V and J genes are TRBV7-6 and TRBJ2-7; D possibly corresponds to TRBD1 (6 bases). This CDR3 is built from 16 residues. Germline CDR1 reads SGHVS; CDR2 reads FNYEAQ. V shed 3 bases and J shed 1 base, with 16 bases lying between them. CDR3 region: CASSLEAGAPSYEQYF. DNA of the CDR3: TGTGCCAGCAGCTTGGAGGCAGGGGCCCCTTCCTACGAGCAGTACTTC.

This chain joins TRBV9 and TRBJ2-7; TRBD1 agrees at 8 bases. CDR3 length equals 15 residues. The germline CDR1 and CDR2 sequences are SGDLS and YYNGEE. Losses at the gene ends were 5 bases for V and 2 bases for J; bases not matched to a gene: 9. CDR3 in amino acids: CASSPRDRITYEQYF. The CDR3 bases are TGTGCCAGCAGTCCCAGGGACAGGATTACCTACGAGCAGTACTTC.

CDR3 region: CASSYAITDVSEAFF. The CDR3 bases are TGTGCCAGCAGTTACGCAATTACGGACGTATCTGAAGCTTTCTTT. The rearrangement uses TRBV6-5 and TRBJ1-1; no firm D call. V was shortened by 2 bases and J by 6 bases, with 16 bases between the two germline ends. The V gene's germline CDR1 is MNHEY and CDR2 SVGAGI. The CDR3 is 15 amino acids.

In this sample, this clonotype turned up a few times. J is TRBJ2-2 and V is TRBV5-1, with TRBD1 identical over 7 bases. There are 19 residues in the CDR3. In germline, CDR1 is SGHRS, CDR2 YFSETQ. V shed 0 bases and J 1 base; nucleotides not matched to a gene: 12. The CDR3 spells CASSLAFWVRGMNTGELFF. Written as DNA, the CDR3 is TGCGCCAGCAGCTTGGCGTTTTGGGTCAGGGGGATGAACACCGGGGAGCTGTTTTTT.

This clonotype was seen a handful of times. The CDR3 DNA reads as TGCGCCAGCAGCTTGGGCGGGGGCTTCCCCACAGATACGCAGTATTTT. This translates into CASSLGGGFPTDTQYF. The V and J genes are TRBV5-1 and TRBJ2-3, with D possibly matching TRBD2 (7 bases). The CDR3 consists of 16 residues. CDR1 and CDR2 from the germline V gene are SGHRS and YFSETQ. V was trimmed by 0 bases and J by 2 bases, leaving 13 bases between them.

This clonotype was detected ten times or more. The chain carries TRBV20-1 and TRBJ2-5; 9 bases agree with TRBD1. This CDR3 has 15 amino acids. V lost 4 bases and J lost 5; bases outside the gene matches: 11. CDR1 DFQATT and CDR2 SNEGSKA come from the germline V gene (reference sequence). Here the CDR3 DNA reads TGCAGTGCTATAATCCCTACAGGGGGCGCCGAGACCCAGTACTTC. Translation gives CSAIIPTGGAETQYF.

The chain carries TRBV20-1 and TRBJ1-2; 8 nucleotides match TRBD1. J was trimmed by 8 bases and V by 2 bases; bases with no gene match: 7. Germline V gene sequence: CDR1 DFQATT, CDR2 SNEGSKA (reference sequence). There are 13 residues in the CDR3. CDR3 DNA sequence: TGCAGTGCTAGAATGCAGGGGGCGCAGGGCTACACCTTC. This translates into CSARMQGAQGYTF.